This T cell receptor beta chain was recorded in a study of technical replicates of blood from several donors. The repertoire was sequenced with immunoSEQ multiplex PCR; TCRdb's copy has only in-frame clones and lacks some. Among some 70,000 clones listed, approximately 90% were seen once. In its sample, this clone was seen once. Trimming took 4 bases from V and 7 from J; bases not matched to a gene: 15. Germline-derived CDR1 and CDR2 are SGHTA and FQGNSA. This CDR3 has 19 residues. V and J are TRBV7-2 and TRBJ2-1; 14 bases match TRBD2. This sequence originates from a human donor in good health. Some clones in this sample may be carry-over from other donors' samples. The material sequenced was PBMCs. DNA of the CDR3: TGTGCCAGCAGCTCATTTCGCTCCGGGACTAGCGGGAGACGTAATGAGCAGTTCTTC. It is translated as CASSSFRSGTSGRRNEQFF.